This TCR beta chain was captured in a study of cytomegalovirus exposure and HLA in healthy donors. Germline CDR1 and CDR2: SEHNR and FQNEAQ (reference sequence). The CDR3 loop spans 14 amino acids. The ends lost 5 bases at V and 6 bases at J; junction bases unmatched: 3. Nobody wrote down the CMV serostatus of this donor. Primers included in the PCR were 60 Vbeta and 13 Jbeta primers. Assay: immunoSEQ multiplex PCR; the TCRdb copy retains only in-frame clones and omits some. The table shows 200,000 to 250,000 clones, with approximately 81% occurring only once. Notes on the study in general: The authors enumerated some 170 TCR beta chains as linked to cytomegalovirus. Most subjects' HLA-A and HLA-B alleles were reportedly predicted from TCR beta sequences. An apparent linkage of common viral pathogens to several of the most significant clusters emerged in a later analysis.

Points on this clone: Its specificity is not known.

The chain couples TRBV7-9 to TRBJ2-1, with 11 bases fitting TRBD1. Specimen: PBMCs. The clonotype was recovered from a human donor in good health. The CDR3 DNA reads TGTGCCAGCAGCCCTGGGACAGGGGGCAATGAGCAGTTCTTC. It yields the protein CASSPGTGGNEQFF.